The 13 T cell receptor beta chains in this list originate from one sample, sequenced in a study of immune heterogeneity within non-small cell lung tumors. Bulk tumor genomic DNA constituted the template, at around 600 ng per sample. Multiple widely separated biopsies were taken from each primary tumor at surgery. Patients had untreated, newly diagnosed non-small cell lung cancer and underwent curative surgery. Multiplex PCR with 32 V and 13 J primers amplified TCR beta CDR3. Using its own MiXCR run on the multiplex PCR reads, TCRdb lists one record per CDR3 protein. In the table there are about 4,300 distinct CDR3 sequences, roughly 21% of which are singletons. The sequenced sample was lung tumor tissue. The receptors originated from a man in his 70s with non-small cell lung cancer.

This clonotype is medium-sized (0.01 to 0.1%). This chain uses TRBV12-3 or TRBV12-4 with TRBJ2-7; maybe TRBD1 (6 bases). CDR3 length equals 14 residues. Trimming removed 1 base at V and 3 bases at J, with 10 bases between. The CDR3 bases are TGTGCCAGCAGTTTAGGTCGGACAGTCTACGAGCAGTACTTC. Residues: CASSLGRTVYEQYF.

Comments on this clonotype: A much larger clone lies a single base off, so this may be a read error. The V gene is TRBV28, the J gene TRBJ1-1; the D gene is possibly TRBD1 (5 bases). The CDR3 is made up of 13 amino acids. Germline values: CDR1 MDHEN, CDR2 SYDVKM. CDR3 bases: TGTGCCAGCAGTCAGCCTCCGACAGTTGAAGATTTCTTT. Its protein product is CASSQPPTVEDFF. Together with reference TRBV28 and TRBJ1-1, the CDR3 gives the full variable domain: DVKVTQSSRYLVKRTGEKVFLECVQDMDHENMFWYRQDPGLGLRLIYFSYDVKMKEKGDIPEGYSVSREKKERFSLILESASTNQTSMYLCASSQPPTVEDFFGQGTRLTVV.

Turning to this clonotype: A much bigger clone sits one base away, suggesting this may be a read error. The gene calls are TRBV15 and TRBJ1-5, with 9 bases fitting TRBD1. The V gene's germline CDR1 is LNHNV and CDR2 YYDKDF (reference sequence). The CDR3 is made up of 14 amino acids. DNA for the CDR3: TGTGCCGCCAGCAGTGTCACAGGGGGCCAGCCCCAGCATTTT. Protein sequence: CAASSVTGGQPQHF.

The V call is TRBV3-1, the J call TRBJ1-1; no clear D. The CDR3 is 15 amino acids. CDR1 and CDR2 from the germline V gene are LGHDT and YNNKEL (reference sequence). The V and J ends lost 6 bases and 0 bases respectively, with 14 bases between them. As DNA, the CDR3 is TGTGCCAGCAGACCCAACACAGACATGAACACTGAAGCTTTCTTT. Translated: CASRPNTDMNTEAFF. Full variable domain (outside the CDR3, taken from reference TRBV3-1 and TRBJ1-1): DTAVSQTPKYLVTQMGNDKSIKCEQNLGHDTMYWYKQDSKKFLKIMFSYNNKELIINETVPNRFSPKSPDKAHLNLHINSLELGDSAVYFCASRPNTDMNTEAFFGQGTRLTVV.

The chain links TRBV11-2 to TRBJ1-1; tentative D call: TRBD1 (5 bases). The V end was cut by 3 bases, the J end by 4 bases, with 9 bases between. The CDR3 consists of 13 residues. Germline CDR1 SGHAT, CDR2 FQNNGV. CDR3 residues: CASSFNGGTEAFF. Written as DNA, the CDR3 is TGTGCCAGCAGCTTTAACGGGGGCACTGAAGCTTTCTTT.

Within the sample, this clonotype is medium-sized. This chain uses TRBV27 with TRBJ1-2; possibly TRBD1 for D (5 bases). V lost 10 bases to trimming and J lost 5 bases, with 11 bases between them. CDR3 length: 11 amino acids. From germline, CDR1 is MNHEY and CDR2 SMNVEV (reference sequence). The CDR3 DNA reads TGTGCCACCGGGACTGATTATGGCTACACCTTC. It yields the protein CATGTDYGYTF.

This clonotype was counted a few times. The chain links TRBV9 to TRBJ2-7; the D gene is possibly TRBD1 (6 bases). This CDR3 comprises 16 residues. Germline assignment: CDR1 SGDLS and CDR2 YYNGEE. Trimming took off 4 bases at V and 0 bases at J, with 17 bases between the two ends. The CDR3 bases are TGTGCCAGCAGCCCCCGCCAGGACAGTAGCTCCTACGAGCAGTACTTC. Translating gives CASSPRQDSSSYEQYF.

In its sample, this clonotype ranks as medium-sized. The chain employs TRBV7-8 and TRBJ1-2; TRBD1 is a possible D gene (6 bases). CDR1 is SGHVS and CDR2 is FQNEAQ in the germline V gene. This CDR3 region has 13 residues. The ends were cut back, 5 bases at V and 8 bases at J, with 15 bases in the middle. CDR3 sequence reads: CASSPHRVGGYTF. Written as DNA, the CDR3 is TGTGCCAGCAGCCCGCACAGGGTAGGCGGCTACACCTTC.

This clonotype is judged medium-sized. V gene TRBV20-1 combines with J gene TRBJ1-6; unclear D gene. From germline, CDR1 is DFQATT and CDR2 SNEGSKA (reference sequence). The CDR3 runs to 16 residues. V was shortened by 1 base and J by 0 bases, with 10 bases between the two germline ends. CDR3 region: CSARGGQSSYNSPLHF. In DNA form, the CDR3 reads TGCAGTGCTAGAGGTGGGCAGAGCTCCTATAATTCACCCCTCCACTTT.

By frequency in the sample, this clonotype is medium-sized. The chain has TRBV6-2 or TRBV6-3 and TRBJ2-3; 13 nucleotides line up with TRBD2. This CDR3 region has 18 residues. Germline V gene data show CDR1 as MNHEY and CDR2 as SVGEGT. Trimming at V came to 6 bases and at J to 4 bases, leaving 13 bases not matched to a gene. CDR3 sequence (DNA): TGTGCCAGCAGAGATGGACTAGCGGGGGCCCTAGGGGCAGATACGCAGTATTTT. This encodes CASRDGLAGALGADTQYF.

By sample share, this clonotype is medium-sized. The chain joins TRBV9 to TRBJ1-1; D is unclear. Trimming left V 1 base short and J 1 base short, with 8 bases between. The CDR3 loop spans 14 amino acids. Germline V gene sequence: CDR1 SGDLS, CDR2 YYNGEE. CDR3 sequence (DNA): TGTGCCAGCAGCGTAAACTCCGGGAACACTGAAGCTTTCTTT. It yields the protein CASSVNSGNTEAFF.

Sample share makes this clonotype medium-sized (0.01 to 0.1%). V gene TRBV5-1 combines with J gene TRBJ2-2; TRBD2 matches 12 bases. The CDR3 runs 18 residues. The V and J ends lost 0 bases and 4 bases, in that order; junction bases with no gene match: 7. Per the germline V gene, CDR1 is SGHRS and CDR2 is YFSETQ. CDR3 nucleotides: TGCGCCAGCAGCTTGGAGGCTAGCGGGGGGGCCGGCACCGGGGAGCTGTTTTTT. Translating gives CASSLEASGGAGTGELFF.

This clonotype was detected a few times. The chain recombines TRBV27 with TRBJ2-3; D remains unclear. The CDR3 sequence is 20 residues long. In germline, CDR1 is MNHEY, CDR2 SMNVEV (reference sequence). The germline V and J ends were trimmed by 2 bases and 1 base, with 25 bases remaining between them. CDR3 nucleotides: TGTGCCAGCAGTTTAAAGGGATCGAGCTCAACGACGATCCGCACAGATACGCAGTATTTT. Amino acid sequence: CASSLKGSSSTTIRTDTQYF.